Shown below are 8 T cell receptor beta chains from a single sample sequenced in a study of cytomegalovirus exposure and HLA in healthy donors. In the PCR, 60 Vbeta and 13 Jbeta primers were used. Libraries were prepared by immunoSEQ multiplex PCR; TCRdb keeps only in-frame clonotypes and omits some of them. The sample comprises about 180,000 clones, approximately 73% of which are singletons, and under 3% rests with the top ten. The sequenced sample was PBMCs. These receptors were obtained from a woman aged 30 to 39 in good health and CMV-seropositive.

The rearrangement links TRBV9 to TRBJ2-5; 7 bases are a match to TRBD2. V shed 4 bases and J 6 bases; nucleotides not matched to a gene: 9. Germline values: CDR1 SGDLS, CDR2 YYNGEE. CDR3 length equals 14 residues. The CDR3 loop is CASSPREGMKTQYF. For the CDR3, the DNA is TGTGCCAGCAGCCCTAGGGAGGGGATGAAGACCCAGTACTTC.

The chain combines TRBV6-1 with TRBJ2-1, with 9 bases identical to TRBD2. V gave up 2 bases and J gave up 0 bases; unmatched junction bases: 5. This CDR3 region has 17 residues. Per germline, CDR1 MNHNS and CDR2 SASEGT. CDR3 amino acids: CASSEISGGLSYNEQFF. In nucleotides, the CDR3 is TGTGCCAGCAGTGAAATTAGCGGGGGCCTCTCCTACAATGAGCAGTTCTTC.

This clone was detected once. This sample also contains other DNA sequences that code for the same CDR3. The chain recombines TRBV30 with TRBJ1-2; 7 bases agree with TRBD1. This CDR3 has 13 residues. Germline V lookup: CDR1 GTSNPN, CDR2 SVGIG (reference sequence). J gave up 4 bases and V 3 bases, and 5 bases lay outside the gene matches. CDR3 sequence (DNA): TGTGCCTGGAGCGTACAGGGGACCTATGGCTACACCTTC. Its translation is CAWSVQGTYGYTF.

The rearrangement joins TRBV19 to TRBJ1-5; no clear D. The CDR3 runs 13 residues. V lost 6 bases and J lost 2, with 8 bases in between. Germline lookup yields CDR1 LNHDA and CDR2 SQIVND (reference sequence). In DNA form, the CDR3 reads TGTGCCAGTAGCCAGGTGGGCAATCAGCCCCAGCATTTT. Translated, it gives CASSQVGNQPQHF.

The J gene is TRBJ2-3, the V gene TRBV4-3, with 8 positions matching TRBD2. CDR1 and CDR2 from the germline V gene are LGHNA and YSLEER. The CDR3 length is 15 residues. V dropped 4 bases and J dropped 6; count of bases not matched to a gene: 9. The CDR3 region has the DNA TGCGCCAGCAGCCGAGCGGGGGCGTACGAGGATACGCAGTATTTT. It is translated as CASSRAGAYEDTQYF.

The chain joins TRBV4-3 to TRBJ2-5, with TRBD2 as a possible D gene (7 bases). Germline values: CDR1 LGHNA, CDR2 YSLEER. The CDR3 sequence is 13 residues long. The V and J ends lost 6 bases and 5 bases respectively, with 13 bases between them. Written as DNA, the CDR3 is TGCGCCAGCAGTCACAAGGGGGGGGAGACCCAGTACTTC. Its translation: CASSHKGGETQYF.

The J gene is TRBJ2-3, the V gene TRBV10-3, with 8 positions matching TRBD2. Trimming removed 5 bases from V and 4 bases from J; junction bases left unmatched: 14. The CDR3 sequence is 17 residues long. Germline CDR1 and CDR2: ENHRY and SYGVKD. Written as DNA, the CDR3 is TGTGCCATCAGTCCGCGAGTAATAGCGGGGCCCGCAGATACGCAGTATTTT. Protein sequence: CAISPRVIAGPADTQYF.

The chain uses TRBV11-2 and TRBJ2-5, with unresolved D. Trimming left V 3 bases short and J 4 bases short, with 3 bases between. Germline-derived CDR1 and CDR2 are SGHAT and FQNNGV. This CDR3 has 11 amino acids. CDR3 region: CASSFRETQYF. CDR3 nucleotides: TGTGCCAGCAGCTTCCGAGAGACCCAGTACTTC.